This TCR beta chain came from a study of shared clonotypes between healthy human individuals. The study, taken as a whole, reports: Against clonotypes common to all four donors, non-shared ones had lower generation probabilities.

Clones were read by immunoSEQ multiplex PCR, and TCRdb kept only the in-frame ones, dropping some. The data contain about 1.9 million clones, 93% of them seen just once; the ten biggest clones take up around 1.8%. CDR1 is MGHRA, CDR2 YSYEKL, per germline. The CDR3 consists of 17 residues. V was clipped by 3 bases and J by 0 bases; unmatched bases: 8. Naive-designated CD8 cells lacked CD45RO, were positively enriched for CCR7, and omitted terminally differentiated effector memory CD45RA+ cells. Remarks on this clone: Its antigen remains unidentified.

The rearrangement uses TRBV4-1 and TRBJ2-1; TRBD1 agrees at 7 bases. The sequencing sample was made of naive CD8+ T cells from PBMCs. This clonotype originated in a man aged 18 to 29 in good health. Some clones in this sample may be carry-over from other donors' samples. CDR3 loop: CASSHRQGPSSYNEQFF. CDR3 nucleotides: TGCGCCAGCAGCCACCGACAGGGCCCGAGCTCCTACAATGAGCAGTTCTTC.